The TCR beta chain under discussion was sequenced for a study of T-cell reconstitution after alpha-beta-depleted transplantation in children. Findings and limits, study-wide: Surviving recipient T cells and thymic progenitors accounted for the high day-60 TCRbeta diversity observed in some patients. Counts and diversity of T cells one year after transplant came mostly from newly produced T cells.

Researchers prepared the TCRbeta library using unique molecular identifiers, the study reports. TCRdb re-derived calls from the PCR reads in MiXCR, one entry per CDR3 protein. The data contain around 90,000 distinct CDR3 sequences, 15% to 18% of them singletons. V was shortened by 3 bases and J by 0 bases, with 8 bases between the two germline ends. From germline, CDR1 is MNHEY and CDR2 SMNVEV (reference sequence). This CDR3 is 14 amino acids long. This clonotype was observed a handful of times. Its matching antigen is unknown. Sequencing used PBMCs, mostly from graft donor cells, obtained 180 days after TCRalphabeta/CD19-depleted stem cell transplant. The rearrangement uses TRBV27 and TRBJ1-1, with no clear D. The receptor comes from a male patient aged 2 to 10 who had a stem cell transplant for acute lymphoblastic leukemia, so the T cells may come from the graft donor. This CDR3 is CASSLYGVNTEAFF. In DNA, the CDR3 is TGTGCCAGCAGTTTGTACGGAGTGAACACTGAAGCTTTCTTT.